Presented here are 14 T cell receptor beta chains from one specimen sequenced in a study of blood T cell repertoires in COVID-19. Produced via immunoSEQ multiplex PCR; TCRdb's table is partial and in-frame only. This sample yields roughly 140,000 clones, of which 80% are seen a single time; about 5% belongs to the top ten. Material: peripheral blood. The receptors were gathered from a woman aged 50 to 60 with acute or convalescent COVID-19.

The chain links TRBV27 to TRBJ1-5; a possible D gene is TRBD1 (5 bases). This CDR3 comprises 14 residues. Trimming shortened V by 1 base and J by 5 bases, and 9 bases separated the two germline ends. Germline V lookup: CDR1 MNHEY, CDR2 SMNVEV (reference sequence). CDR3: CASSLWGGDQPQHF. CDR3 DNA: TGTGCCAGCAGTTTATGGGGGGGAGATCAGCCCCAGCATTTT.

The rearrangement links TRBV2 to TRBJ1-6; 7 bases are shared with TRBD1. Germline loops: CDR1 SNHLY, CDR2 FYNNEI. V lost 7 bases, J lost 0 bases, and 3 bases stayed unmatched. CDR3 length equals 15 residues. CDR3 in DNA: TGTGCCAGCATACGGGACAGCTCCTATAATTCACCCCTCCACTTT. Protein product: CASIRDSSYNSPLHF. Supplemented by reference TRBV2 and TRBJ1-6, the full variable domain reads EPEVTQTPSHQVTQMGQEVILRCVPISNHLYFYWYRQILGQKVEFLVSFYNNEISEKSEIFDDQFSVERPDGSNFTLKIRSTKLEDSAMYFCASIRDSSYNSPLHFGNGTRLTVT.

The table lists this clone with a count of one. The rearrangement links TRBV6-2 or TRBV6-3 to TRBJ2-5, with 9 nucleotides matching TRBD2. In germline, CDR1 is MNHEY, CDR2 SVGEGT. V gave up 0 bases and J gave up 5 bases; unmatched junction bases: 4. This CDR3 region has 15 residues. The CDR3 reads CASSYSGLASETQYF. In DNA, the CDR3 is TGTGCCAGCAGTTACTCGGGACTAGCTAGCGAGACCCAGTACTTC.

The chain carries TRBV21-1 and TRBJ1-2; the table assigns TRBD1, which was not confirmed against the DNA. TRBV21-1 is flagged as a pseudogene. CDR3 length: 17 residues. The CDR3 protein is CASSPRDRDPHKYGYTF. The CDR3 bases are TGTGCCAGCAGCCCCCGGGACAGGGACCCACACAAGTATGGCTACACCTTC.

This clone was counted between two and nine times. The V gene is TRBV6-1, the J gene TRBJ1-2; D is unclear. Trimming pared 2 bases from V and 8 bases from J, leaving 9 bases between. There are 12 residues in the CDR3. Germline lookup yields CDR1 MNHNS and CDR2 SASEGT. The CDR3 loop is CASSEMSYGYTF. As DNA, the CDR3 is TGTGCCAGCAGTGAAATGAGCTACGGCTACACCTTC.

The V and J genes are TRBV10-3 and TRBJ2-3, with 10 bases matching TRBD1. V shed 10 bases, J shed 4 bases, and the junction held 8 bases outside the gene matches. The germline V gene has CDR1 ENHRY and CDR2 SYGVKD. The CDR3 length is 14 residues. The CDR3 region has the DNA TGTGCCACAGCTGGACAGGGGGTTTCAGATACGCAGTATTTT. It is translated as CATAGQGVSDTQYF.

The chain has TRBV3-1 (or the pseudogene TRBV3-2) and TRBJ1-1; 7 nucleotides align to TRBD1. Germline assignment: CDR1 LGHDT and CDR2 YNNKEL (reference sequence). The CDR3 runs to 11 residues. The junction had 2 bases not matched to a gene; V was cut back by 3 bases and J by 10 bases. The CDR3 loop is CASSQQGGAFF. The CDR3 DNA reads as TGTGCCAGCAGCCAGCAGGGGGGAGCTTTCTTT.

The count of this clone is one. V gene TRBV27 combines with J gene TRBJ1-2; TRBD1 might be the D (6 bases). Looked up from germline, CDR1 is MNHEY and CDR2 is SMNVEV (reference sequence). V was clipped by 5 bases and J by 5 bases, with 12 bases between them. This CDR3 contains 13 residues. Here the CDR3 reads CASSAPGVYGYTF. The DNA for the CDR3 is TGTGCCAGCAGTGCCCCAGGGGTTTATGGCTACACCTTC.

The rearrangement uses TRBV6-5 and TRBJ1-5, with 9 bases that match TRBD1. Losses at the gene ends were 6 bases for V and 6 bases for J; bases not matched to a gene: 9. Per germline, CDR1 MNHEY and CDR2 SVGAGI. The CDR3 spans 15 residues. CDR3 nucleotide sequence: TGTGCCAGCAGAAGTTTGGGGACAGGGTTTCAGCCCCAGCATTTT. This sequence encodes CASRSLGTGFQPQHF.

V and J are TRBV19 and TRBJ1-4; 10 bases match TRBD1. This CDR3 has 15 residues. The germline gives CDR1 LNHDA, CDR2 SQIVND (reference sequence). With 5 bases clipped from V and 4 bases from J, the junction kept 4 bases outside the gene matches. CDR3 region: CASSLWTGGNEKLFF. The DNA of the CDR3 is TGTGCCAGTAGTCTTTGGACAGGGGGTAATGAAAAACTGTTTTTT.

The rearrangement joins TRBV4-3 to TRBJ2-3; D possibly corresponds to TRBD1 (5 bases). Trimming pared 6 bases from V and 2 bases from J, leaving 12 bases between. Germline CDR1 LGHNA, CDR2 YSLEER. This CDR3 comprises 14 residues. The chain's CDR3 is CASRRGRATDTQYF. CDR3 sequence (DNA): TGCGCCAGCAGAAGGGGCCGAGCCACAGATACGCAGTATTTT.

This chain links TRBV29-1 with TRBJ2-7; TRBD1 matches 7 bases. This CDR3 contains 13 residues. From germline, CDR1 is SQVTM and CDR2 ANQGSEA. V was pared by 2 bases and J by 1 base, with 2 bases of the junction left unmatched. Here the CDR3 reads CSVESGGSYEQYF. CDR3 nucleotides: TGCAGCGTTGAATCAGGGGGTTCCTACGAGCAGTACTTC.

This chain joins TRBV5-1 and TRBJ2-5; weak D call: TRBD1 (6 bases). The ends were cut back, 1 base at V and 3 bases at J, with 10 bases in the middle. Germline V gene sequence: CDR1 SGHRS, CDR2 YFSETQ. This CDR3 spans 14 amino acids. The CDR3 sequence: CASSLIPGEETQYF. The CDR3, as DNA: TGCGCCAGCAGCTTGATCCCAGGGGAAGAGACCCAGTACTTC.

The chain has TRBV5-1 and TRBJ1-4, with TRBD1 matching over 10 bases. This CDR3 contains 16 residues. Germline loops: CDR1 SGHRS, CDR2 YFSETQ. The V and J ends lost 2 bases and 8 bases, in that order; junction bases with no gene match: 9. This CDR3 is CASSFTPGQGLEKLFF. In DNA, the CDR3 is TGCGCCAGCAGCTTTACCCCGGGACAGGGGTTAGAAAAACTGTTTTTT.